The 9 T cell receptor beta chains below were found in one sample sequenced in a study of beta chain features in type 1 diabetes. What was sequenced were expressed TCRB transcripts, since all of the isolated RNA had been reverse transcribed. The protocol was immunoSEQ multiplex PCR, while the TCRdb copy is restricted to in-frame clones and leaves out a portion. The sample gives 150,000 or so clones, roughly 9.1% of which show up once; less than 3% is in the top ten. Material: central memory CD4+ T cells from blood. These receptors came from a woman aged 18-29 years in good health.

The chain recombines TRBV6-6 with TRBJ1-6, with a possible D match to TRBD1 (5 bases). Looked up from germline, CDR1 is MNHNY and CDR2 is SVGAGI (reference sequence). The V and J ends lost 2 bases and 8 bases respectively, with 16 bases between them. The CDR3 has 16 residues. The CDR3 DNA reads TGTGCCAGCAGTTACAAGGGGTCGGGTCGGGATTCACCCCTCCACTTT. As protein: CASSYKGSGRDSPLHF.

The table lists this clone with a few counts. The V call is TRBV7-2, the J call TRBJ1-2, with TRBD1 matching 8 bases. Germline V CDR1 and CDR2: SGHTA, FQGNSA. CDR3 size: 18 residues. Trimming at V came to 1 base and at J to 4 bases, leaving 14 bases not matched to a gene. CDR3 amino acids: CASSLGPRRAGGIYGYTF. The CDR3 nucleotides are TGTGCCAGCAGCTTAGGACCTCGTCGTGCAGGGGGCATCTATGGCTACACCTTC.

Concerning this clone: This sequence may be a read error, since a much larger clone differs from it by one base. This chain links TRBV4-1 with TRBJ2-7; 11 bases agree with TRBD2. With 1 base clipped from V and 8 bases from J, the junction kept 7 bases outside the gene matches. The V gene's germline CDR1 is MGHRA and CDR2 YSYEKL. The CDR3 is 15 amino acids. The CDR3 protein is CASSQVAGGRLKQYF. The DNA for the CDR3 is TGCGCCAGCAGCCAAGTAGCGGGAGGGCGCTTGAAGCAGTACTTC.

This chain uses TRBV5-6 with TRBJ2-1; the D is unclear. Trimming left V 2 bases short and J 5 bases short, with 2 bases between. Germline V gene lookup returns CDR1 SGHDT and CDR2 YYEEEE. The CDR3 has 11 amino acids. The CDR3 sequence: CASSFNNEQFF. The DNA of the CDR3 is TGTGCCAGCAGCTTCAACAATGAGCAGTTCTTC.

This clone has more than one count but fewer than ten. The chain links TRBV5-1 to TRBJ1-2; 8 positions match TRBD1. This CDR3 contains 14 residues. Germline V lookup: CDR1 SGHRS, CDR2 YFSETQ. V shed 4 bases and J 7 bases; nucleotides not matched to a gene: 9. In DNA, the CDR3 is TGCGCCAGCAGCATCGGTGGACAGGGTTTTGGCTACACCTTC. This codes for CASSIGGQGFGYTF.

In its sample, this clone was seen a few times. The chain joins TRBV5-1 to TRBJ2-6, with TRBD1 as a possible D gene (5 bases). The length of the CDR3 is 19 residues. CDR1 is SGHRS, CDR2 YFSETQ, per germline. V shed 0 bases and J shed 0 bases, with 16 bases lying between them. The CDR3: CASSLELEGVSSGANVLTF. DNA of the CDR3: TGCGCCAGCAGCTTGGAATTGGAAGGGGTCTCCTCTGGGGCCAACGTCCTGACTTTC.

CDR3 in DNA: TGTGCCAGTGGGGGACAGGCGAAGGAAAAACTGTTTTTT. Its translation: CASGGQAKEKLFF. This chain joins TRBV2 and TRBJ1-4; 8 bases fit TRBD1. The J segment lost 8 bases and the V segment lost 9 bases, leaving 8 bases of the junction unmatched. Germline-derived CDR1 and CDR2 are SNHLY and FYNNEI. The CDR3 totals 13 residues. Full variable domain (remainder filled in from reference TRBV2 and TRBJ1-4): EPEVTQTPSHQVTQMGQEVILRCVPISNHLYFYWYRQILGQKVEFLVSFYNNEISEKSEIFDDQFSVERPDGSNFTLKIRSTKLEDSAMYFCASGGQAKEKLFFGSGTQLSVL.

The rearrangement joins TRBV18 to TRBJ2-7; TRBD2 matches at 10 bases. The CDR3 contains 17 residues. V dropped 0 bases and J dropped 5; count of bases not matched to a gene: 10. Germline assignment: CDR1 KGHSH and CDR2 LQKENI. CDR3 DNA: TGTGCCAGCTCACCACCGCTCCTGGCTAGCGGGGGTAACGAGCAGTACTTC. As protein: CASSPPLLASGGNEQYF.

The V call is TRBV7-8, the J call TRBJ1-2; 10 nucleotides align to TRBD1. CDR1 is SGHVS, CDR2 FQNEAQ, per germline. V lost 8 bases and J lost 2; bases outside the gene matches: 2. This CDR3 has 13 amino acids. The CDR3 DNA reads as TGTGCCAGCGGGACAGGGGTGAACTATGGCTACACCTTC. It translates to CASGTGVNYGYTF.